These T cell receptor beta chains were read from a single sample in a study of T cells after yellow fever vaccination. TCRdb re-derived calls from the 5' RACE reads in MiXCR, one entry per CDR3 protein. The sample has about 340,000 distinct CDR3 sequences, under 15% seen once; the top ten hold 3.2%. This material consisted of CD4+ T cells sorted from PBMCs, taken 15 days after the yellow fever booster vaccination. The receptor set was obtained from a man younger than 30 who received the YFV17D yellow fever vaccine. Both conserved end residues are part of each CDR3. The order of the fields is clone size, V gene, D gene, J gene, CDR3 length, CDR3 protein, CDR3 DNA. D genes are given only for firm matches. Size is stated for part of the rows, as once, few or many counts, or as a class when the clone is expanded.

abundance: few; v_gene: TRBV18; d_gene: TRBD2; j_gene: TRBJ2-5; len: 14; CDR3aa: CASSPLAGVKTQYF; CDR3nt: TGTGCCAGCTCACCACTAGCGGGGGTGAAGACCCAGTACTTC
abundance: few; v_gene: TRBV20-1; d_gene: NA; j_gene: TRBJ2-5; len: 14; CDR3aa: CSARDTQAGETQYF; CDR3nt: TGCAGTGCTAGAGATACCCAGGCAGGGGAGACCCAGTACTTC
abundance: few; v_gene: TRBV10-3; d_gene: TRBD1; j_gene: TRBJ1-2; len: 13; CDR3aa: CAISDRQGTYYTF; CDR3nt: TGTGCCATCAGTGACAGACAGGGTACATACTACACCTTC
abundance: NA; v_gene: TRBV3-1; d_gene: NA; j_gene: TRBJ1-6; len: 17; CDR3aa: CASSQDRLGGSGSPLHF; CDR3nt: TGTGCCAGCAGCCAAGATCGTCTTGGGGGTTCGGGGTCACCCCTCCACTTT
abundance: few; v_gene: TRBV7-3; d_gene: NA; j_gene: TRBJ2-1; len: 14; CDR3aa: CASSPNGVQNEQFF; CDR3nt: TGTGCCAGCAGCCCCAACGGGGTACAGAATGAGCAGTTCTTC
abundance: NA; v_gene: TRBV6-2/TRBV6-3; d_gene: NA; j_gene: TRBJ1-1; len: 14; CDR3aa: CASNRGQGRTEAFF; CDR3nt: TGTGCCAGCAATCGGGGGCAGGGCAGAACTGAAGCTTTCTTT
abundance: many; v_gene: TRBV6-2/TRBV6-3; d_gene: NA; j_gene: TRBJ1-6; len: 13; CDR3aa: CASRPDMRLTLHF; CDR3nt: TGTGCCAGCAGACCGGACATGCGTCTGACCCTCCACTTT
abundance: few; v_gene: TRBV12-3/TRBV12-4; d_gene: TRBD1; j_gene: TRBJ2-2; len: 17; CDR3aa: CASRPSSGTGVPGELFF; CDR3nt: TGTGCCAGCAGACCCTCCTCTGGGACAGGGGTCCCCGGGGAGCTGTTTTTT
abundance: few; v_gene: TRBV6-2/TRBV6-3; d_gene: NA; j_gene: TRBJ2-7; len: 15; CDR3aa: CASSLGRQLYYEQYF; CDR3nt: TGTGCCAGCAGTCTAGGCCGACAGCTCTACTACGAGCAGTACTTC
abundance: few; v_gene: TRBV7-2; d_gene: NA; j_gene: TRBJ2-5; len: 14; CDR3aa: CASSLARRQETQYF; CDR3nt: TGTGCCAGCAGCTTAGCGCGACGGCAAGAGACCCAGTACTTC
abundance: NA; v_gene: TRBV20-1; d_gene: NA; j_gene: TRBJ2-7; len: 11; CDR3aa: CSARGFYEQYF; CDR3nt: TGCAGTGCTAGGGGATTCTACGAGCAGTACTTC
abundance: NA; v_gene: TRBV6-2/TRBV6-3; d_gene: TRBD2; j_gene: TRBJ2-1; len: 17; CDR3aa: CASSSTSGGVWYNEQFF; CDR3nt: TGTGCCAGCAGTTCGACTAGCGGGGGTGTGTGGTACAATGAGCAGTTCTTC
abundance: NA; v_gene: TRBV9; d_gene: TRBD1; j_gene: TRBJ1-5; len: 15; CDR3aa: CASSAQGARNQPQHF; CDR3nt: TGTGCCAGCAGCGCACAGGGGGCTCGCAATCAGCCCCAGCATTTT
abundance: NA; v_gene: TRBV7-2; d_gene: NA; j_gene: TRBJ1-2; len: 14; CDR3aa: CASSGTTGLYGYTF; CDR3nt: TGTGCCAGCAGCGGTACGACAGGACTCTATGGCTACACCTTC
abundance: few; v_gene: TRBV20-1; d_gene: NA; j_gene: TRBJ1-2; len: 14; CDR3aa: CSAIPSTVPYGYTF; CDR3nt: TGCAGTGCTATCCCCTCGACAGTACCGTATGGCTACACCTTC
abundance: many; v_gene: TRBV6-5; d_gene: NA; j_gene: TRBJ2-5; len: 14; CDR3aa: CASSYSKGGETQYF; CDR3nt: TGTGCCAGCAGTTACTCAAAGGGAGGAGAGACCCAGTACTTC
abundance: few; v_gene: TRBV14; d_gene: TRBD1; j_gene: TRBJ1-1; len: 15; CDR3aa: CASKRTGGLNTEAFF; CDR3nt: TGTGCCAGCAAAAGGACAGGGGGCCTGAACACTGAAGCTTTCTTT
abundance: NA; v_gene: TRBV20-1; d_gene: TRBD2; j_gene: TRBJ2-5; len: 17; CDR3aa: CSARAFSGGAVEETQYF; CDR3nt: TGCAGTGCTCGGGCGTTTAGCGGGGGGGCCGTAGAGGAGACCCAGTACTTC
abundance: few; v_gene: TRBV6-5; d_gene: TRBD1; j_gene: TRBJ1-1; len: 15; CDR3aa: CASTQGGEGNTEAFF; CDR3nt: TGTGCCAGCACCCAGGGGGGGGAGGGCAACACTGAAGCTTTCTTT
abundance: few; v_gene: TRBV25-1; d_gene: NA; j_gene: TRBJ2-5; len: 14; CDR3aa: CASSEIFRGETQYF; CDR3nt: TGTGCCAGCAGTGAAATTTTCCGTGGGGAGACCCAGTACTTC
abundance: NA; v_gene: TRBV29-1; d_gene: NA; j_gene: TRBJ2-3; len: 14; CDR3aa: CSVARDAVTDTQYF; CDR3nt: TGCAGCGTTGCCAGGGACGCCGTCACAGATACGCAGTATTTT
abundance: NA; v_gene: TRBV30; d_gene: NA; j_gene: TRBJ1-4; len: 13; CDR3aa: CAWAGATNEKLFF; CDR3nt: TGTGCCTGGGCGGGGGCAACTAATGAAAAACTGTTTTTT
abundance: NA; v_gene: TRBV12-3/TRBV12-4; d_gene: NA; j_gene: TRBJ2-3; len: 14; CDR3aa: CASSVTPGLRTQYF; CDR3nt: TGTGCCAGCAGCGTTACCCCGGGACTTCGTACGCAGTATTTT
abundance: few; v_gene: TRBV15; d_gene: NA; j_gene: TRBJ1-5; len: 16; CDR3aa: CATSRGRQESNQPQHF; CDR3nt: TGTGCCACCAGCAGAGGGAGGCAGGAGAGCAATCAGCCCCAGCATTTT
abundance: NA; v_gene: TRBV7-6; d_gene: TRBD2; j_gene: TRBJ2-1; len: 16; CDR3aa: CASSFVVSGGSVEQFF; CDR3nt: TGTGCCAGCAGCTTCGTAGTCAGCGGGGGGTCGGTTGAGCAGTTCTTC
abundance: few; v_gene: TRBV4-3; d_gene: TRBD1; j_gene: TRBJ2-1; len: 17; CDR3aa: CASSQGPGTGGTGGQFF; CDR3nt: TGCGCCAGCAGCCAAGGACCCGGGACAGGGGGAACGGGTGGACAGTTCTTC
abundance: few; v_gene: TRBV5-1; d_gene: NA; j_gene: TRBJ1-1; len: 17; CDR3aa: CASSLNQGAPQNTEAFF; CDR3nt: TGCGCCAGCAGCTTGAACCAAGGGGCACCTCAAAACACTGAAGCTTTCTTT
abundance: few; v_gene: TRBV27; d_gene: NA; j_gene: TRBJ2-6; len: 16; CDR3aa: CASKSRTSSGANVLTF; CDR3nt: TGTGCCAGCAAAAGTCGGACGAGCTCTGGGGCCAACGTCCTGACTTTC
abundance: NA; v_gene: TRBV30; d_gene: TRBD1; j_gene: TRBJ2-5; len: 16; CDR3aa: CAWSQYPRTGGKTQYF; CDR3nt: TGTGCCTGGAGTCAGTACCCCCGGACAGGGGGGAAGACCCAGTACTTC
abundance: NA; v_gene: TRBV20-1; d_gene: NA; j_gene: TRBJ1-6; len: 14; CDR3aa: CSAPDSGPNSPLHF; CDR3nt: TGCAGTGCACCTGACTCGGGGCCTAATTCACCCCTCCACTTT
abundance: NA; v_gene: TRBV4-3; d_gene: TRBD1; j_gene: TRBJ2-7; len: 13; CDR3aa: CASSHGTGAEQYF; CDR3nt: TGCGCCAGCAGCCACGGGACAGGCGCCGAGCAGTACTTC
abundance: NA; v_gene: TRBV5-1; d_gene: NA; j_gene: TRBJ1-4; len: 16; CDR3aa: CASSLYRRGIGEKLLF; CDR3nt: TGCGCCAGCAGCTTGTATCGGCGGGGCATTGGTGAAAAACTGTTGTTT
abundance: NA; v_gene: TRBV3-1; d_gene: NA; j_gene: TRBJ2-1; len: 11; CDR3aa: CASRHGREQFF; CDR3nt: TGTGCCAGCAGGCACGGCCGTGAGCAGTTCTTC
abundance: NA; v_gene: TRBV4-1; d_gene: NA; j_gene: TRBJ2-3; len: 16; CDR3aa: CASNWARSPLADTQYF; CDR3nt: TGCGCCAGCAATTGGGCTAGGTCTCCGTTGGCAGATACGCAGTATTTT
abundance: NA; v_gene: TRBV2; d_gene: NA; j_gene: TRBJ1-5; len: 13; CDR3aa: CASSETENQPQHF; CDR3nt: TGTGCCAGCAGTGAGACAGAGAATCAGCCCCAGCATTTT
abundance: NA; v_gene: TRBV18; d_gene: NA; j_gene: TRBJ1-2; len: 13; CDR3aa: CASSPPGGLGYTF; CDR3nt: TGTGCCAGCTCACCACCGGGGGGGCTTGGCTACACCTTC
abundance: NA; v_gene: TRBV27; d_gene: NA; j_gene: TRBJ2-5; len: 14; CDR3aa: CASSLGLGLETQYF; CDR3nt: TGTGCCAGCAGCCTGGGACTGGGCCTGGAGACCCAGTACTTC
abundance: NA; v_gene: TRBV3-1; d_gene: TRBD2; j_gene: TRBJ2-3; len: 14; CDR3aa: CASRTSVNADTQYF; CDR3nt: TGTGCCAGCAGGACTAGCGTTAACGCAGATACGCAGTATTTT
abundance: many; v_gene: TRBV14; d_gene: TRBD2; j_gene: TRBJ2-1; len: 17; CDR3aa: CASSYITGGRYNNEQFF; CDR3nt: TGTGCCAGCAGTTACATCACGGGGGGGCGATACAACAATGAGCAGTTCTTC
abundance: few; v_gene: TRBV7-2; d_gene: TRBD2; j_gene: TRBJ2-3; len: 15; CDR3aa: CASSQLAGTTDTQYF; CDR3nt: TGTGCCAGCAGCCAACTAGCGGGAACCACAGATACGCAGTATTTT
abundance: few; v_gene: TRBV2; d_gene: NA; j_gene: TRBJ1-6; len: 12; CDR3aa: CASSAVNSPLHF; CDR3nt: TGTGCCAGCAGTGCAGTTAATTCACCCCTCCACTTT
abundance: NA; v_gene: TRBV20-1; d_gene: NA; j_gene: TRBJ1-2; len: 12; CDR3aa: CSASVRAEGYTF; CDR3nt: TGCAGTGCTAGCGTCAGGGCGGAGGGCTACACCTTC
abundance: few; v_gene: TRBV7-9; d_gene: NA; j_gene: TRBJ2-1; len: 14; CDR3aa: CASSLAGDGNEQFF; CDR3nt: TGTGCCAGCAGCTTAGCAGGGGATGGCAATGAGCAGTTCTTC
abundance: few; v_gene: TRBV6-2/TRBV6-3; d_gene: TRBD2; j_gene: TRBJ2-5; len: 15; CDR3aa: CASSRRLAGQETQYF; CDR3nt: TGTGCCAGCAGCCGCCGACTAGCGGGGCAAGAGACCCAGTACTTC
abundance: NA; v_gene: TRBV20-1; d_gene: NA; j_gene: TRBJ2-3; len: 13; CDR3aa: CSVSAGATDTQYF; CDR3nt: TGCAGTGTTTCGGCAGGAGCCACAGATACGCAGTATTTT
abundance: many; v_gene: TRBV5-1; d_gene: NA; j_gene: TRBJ2-1; len: 14; CDR3aa: CASSFGETYNEQFF; CDR3nt: TGCGCCAGCAGCTTTGGGGAGACCTACAATGAGCAGTTCTTC
abundance: NA; v_gene: TRBV6-7; d_gene: NA; j_gene: TRBJ2-7; len: 14; CDR3aa: CASTRPRQAYEQYF; CDR3nt: TGTGCCAGCACCCGGCCCCGCCAGGCCTACGAGCAGTACTTC
abundance: NA; v_gene: TRBV10-2; d_gene: TRBD1; j_gene: TRBJ1-1; len: 15; CDR3aa: CASRGQGARNTEAFF; CDR3nt: TGCGCCAGCAGGGGACAGGGGGCGCGGAACACTGAAGCTTTCTTT
abundance: NA; v_gene: TRBV5-1; d_gene: NA; j_gene: TRBJ2-1; len: 13; CDR3aa: CASSFDSLNEQFF; CDR3nt: TGCGCCAGCAGCTTTGACTCCCTCAATGAGCAGTTCTTC
abundance: NA; v_gene: TRBV20-1; d_gene: NA; j_gene: TRBJ1-1; len: 11; CDR3aa: CSALRPTEAFF; CDR3nt: TGCAGTGCTCTCCGCCCAACTGAAGCTTTCTTT